A single sample is the source of the 6 T cell receptor beta chains below, sequenced in a study of shared clonotypes between healthy human individuals. Here immunoSEQ multiplex PCR was the method, and the copy in TCRdb shows in-frame clones only, minus some. The sample lists about 680,000 clones, 90% to 95% seen once, with approximately 24% in the top ten. Terminally differentiated effector memory CD45RA+ cells were excluded from the naive CD8 cells, which were CD45RO-negative and positively selected for CCR7. The sequenced material came from naive CD8+ T cells sorted from blood. The receptors originated from a man aged 25 to 40 in good health.

This clone showed up just once. The V and J genes are TRBV6-1 and TRBJ1-6; 10 bases are a match to TRBD1. CDR1 and CDR2 from the germline V gene are MNHNS and SASEGT. V lost 4 bases, J lost 10 bases, and 13 bases stayed unmatched. This CDR3 comprises 17 residues. The CDR3 loop reads CASSGFSRQGAKSPLHF. The CDR3 region has the DNA TGTGCCAGCAGTGGATTCTCGAGACAGGGGGCAAAGTCACCCCTCCACTTT.

The chain joins TRBV5-4 to TRBJ2-7, with D perhaps matching TRBD2 (7 bases). This CDR3 spans 13 amino acids. Per germline, CDR1 SGHNT and CDR2 YYREEE (reference sequence). The V and J ends lost 3 bases and 6 bases respectively, with 13 bases between them. CDR3 region: CASSSGERGEQYF. The CDR3 nucleotides are TGTGCCAGCAGCTCAGGGGAGCGGGGCGAGCAGTACTTC.

The chain carries TRBV9 and TRBJ1-4; perhaps TRBD1 as D (5 bases). V lost 4 bases to trimming and J lost 4 bases, with 17 bases between them. The germline gives CDR1 SGDLS, CDR2 YYNGEE. There are 16 residues in the CDR3. This CDR3 is CASSPHAGQGNEKLFF. DNA for the CDR3: TGTGCCAGCAGCCCCCACGCCGGGCAGGGTAATGAAAAACTGTTTTTT.

The chain has TRBV7-9 and TRBJ2-7; 10 bases match TRBD2. Germline V gene sequence: CDR1 SEHNR, CDR2 FQNEAQ (reference sequence). V lost 5 bases to trimming and J lost 4 bases; unmatched junction nucleotides: 8. This CDR3 contains 15 residues. CDR3 region: CASSPASGSWYEQYF. CDR3 sequence (DNA): TGTGCCAGCAGCCCGGCTAGCGGGAGTTGGTACGAGCAGTACTTC.

J is TRBJ2-7 and V is TRBV4-1; D might be TRBD1 (6 bases). The germline V gene has CDR1 MGHRA and CDR2 YSYEKL. The V gene lost 1 base and the J gene lost 2 bases, with 15 bases spanning the gap. The CDR3 is 16 residues long. CDR3: CASSQGSRGPTYEQYF. DNA of the CDR3: TGCGCCAGCAGCCAAGGGAGCAGGGGCCCTACCTACGAGCAGTACTTC.

The chain carries TRBV27 and TRBJ2-5; D is uncertain. Germline V gene data show CDR1 as MNHEY and CDR2 as SMNVEV (reference sequence). Trimming removed 2 bases from V and 5 bases from J, with 15 bases in between. CDR3 length equals 15 residues. CDR3 amino acids: CASSLGSFGLETQYF. The DNA of the CDR3 is TGTGCCAGCAGTTTAGGTTCGTTCGGGTTGGAGACCCAGTACTTC.